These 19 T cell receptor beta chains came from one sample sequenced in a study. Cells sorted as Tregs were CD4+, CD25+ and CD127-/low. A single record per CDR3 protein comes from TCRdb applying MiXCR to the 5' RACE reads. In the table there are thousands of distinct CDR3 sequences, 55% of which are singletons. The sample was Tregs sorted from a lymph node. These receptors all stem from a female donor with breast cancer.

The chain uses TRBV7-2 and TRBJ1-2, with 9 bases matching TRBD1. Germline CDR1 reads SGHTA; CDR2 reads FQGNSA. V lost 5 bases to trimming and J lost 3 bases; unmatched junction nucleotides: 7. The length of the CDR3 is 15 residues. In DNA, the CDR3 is TGTACCAGCAGCCAAACACAGGGGGCATACTATGGCTACACCTTC. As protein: CTSSQTQGAYYGYTF.

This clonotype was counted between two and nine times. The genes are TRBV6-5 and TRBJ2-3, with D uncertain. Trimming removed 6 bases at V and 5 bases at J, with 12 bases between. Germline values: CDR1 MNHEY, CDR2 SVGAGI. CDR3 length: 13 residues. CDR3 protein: CASRGPRRDTQYF. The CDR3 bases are TGTGCCAGCAGGGGCCCGCGGAGAGATACGCAGTATTTT.

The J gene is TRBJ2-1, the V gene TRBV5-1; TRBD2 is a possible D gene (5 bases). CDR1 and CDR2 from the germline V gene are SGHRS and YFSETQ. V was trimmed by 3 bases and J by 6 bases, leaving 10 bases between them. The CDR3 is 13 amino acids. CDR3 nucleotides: TGCGCCAGCAGCTCACTAGGTGGCAATGAGCAGTTCTTC. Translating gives CASSSLGGNEQFF. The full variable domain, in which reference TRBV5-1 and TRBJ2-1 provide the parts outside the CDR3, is KAGVTQTPRYLIKTRGQQVTLSCSPISGHRSVSWYQQTPGQGLQFLFEYFSETQRNKGNFPGRFSGRQFSNSRSEMNVSTLELGDSALYLCASSSLGGNEQFFGPGTRLTVL.

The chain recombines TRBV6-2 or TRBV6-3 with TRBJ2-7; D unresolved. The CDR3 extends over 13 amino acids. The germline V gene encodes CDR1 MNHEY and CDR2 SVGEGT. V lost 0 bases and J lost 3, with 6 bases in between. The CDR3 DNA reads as TGTGCCAGCAGTTACTCAGTCAACTACGAGCAGTACGTC. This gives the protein CASSYSVNYEQYV.

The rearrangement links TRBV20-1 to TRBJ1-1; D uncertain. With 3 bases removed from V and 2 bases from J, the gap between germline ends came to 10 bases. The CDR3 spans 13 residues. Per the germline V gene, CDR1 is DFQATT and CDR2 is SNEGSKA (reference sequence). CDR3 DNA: TGCAGTGCTAGGGCCACTGTAAACACTGAAGCTTTCTTT. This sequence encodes CSARATVNTEAFF.

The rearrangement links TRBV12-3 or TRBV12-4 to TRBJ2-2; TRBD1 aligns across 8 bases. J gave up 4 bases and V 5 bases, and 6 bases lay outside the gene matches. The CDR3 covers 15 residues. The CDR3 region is CASSPWTGTTGELFF. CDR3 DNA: TGTGCCAGCAGTCCCTGGACAGGGACCACCGGGGAGCTGTTTTTT.

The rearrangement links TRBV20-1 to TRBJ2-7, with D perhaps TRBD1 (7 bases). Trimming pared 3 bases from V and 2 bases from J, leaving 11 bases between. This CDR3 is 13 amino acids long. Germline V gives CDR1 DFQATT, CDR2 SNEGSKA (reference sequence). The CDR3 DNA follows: TGCAGTGCTAGTCAGGGGGGAGCCTACGAGCAGTACTTC. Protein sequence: CSASQGGAYEQYF.

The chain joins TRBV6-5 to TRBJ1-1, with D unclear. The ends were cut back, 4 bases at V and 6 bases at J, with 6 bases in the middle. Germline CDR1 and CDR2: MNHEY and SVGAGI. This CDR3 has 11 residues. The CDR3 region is CASSSGAEAFF. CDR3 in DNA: TGTGCCAGCAGTTCTGGAGCTGAAGCTTTCTTT.

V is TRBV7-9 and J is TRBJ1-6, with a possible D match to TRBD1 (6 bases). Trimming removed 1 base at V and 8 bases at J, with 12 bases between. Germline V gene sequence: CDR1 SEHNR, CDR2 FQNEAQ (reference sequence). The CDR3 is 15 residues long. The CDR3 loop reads CASSLGGRGYSPLHF. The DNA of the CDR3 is TGTGCCAGCAGCTTAGGTGGCAGGGGATATTCACCCCTCCACTTT.

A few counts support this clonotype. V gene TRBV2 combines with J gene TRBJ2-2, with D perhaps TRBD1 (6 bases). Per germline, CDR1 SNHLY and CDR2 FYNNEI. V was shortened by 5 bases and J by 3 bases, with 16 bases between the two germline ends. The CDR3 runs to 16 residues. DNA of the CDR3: TGTGCCAGCAGTCGTAACAGGGCTCGTTACACCGGGGAGCTGTTTTTT. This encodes CASSRNRARYTGELFF.

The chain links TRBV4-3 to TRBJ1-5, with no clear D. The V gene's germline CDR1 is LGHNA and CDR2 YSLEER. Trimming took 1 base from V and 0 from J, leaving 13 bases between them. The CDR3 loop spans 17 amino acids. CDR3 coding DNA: TGCGCCAGCAGCCAAGGGTCATGGGATTATAGCAATCAGCCCCAGCATTTT. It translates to CASSQGSWDYSNQPQHF.

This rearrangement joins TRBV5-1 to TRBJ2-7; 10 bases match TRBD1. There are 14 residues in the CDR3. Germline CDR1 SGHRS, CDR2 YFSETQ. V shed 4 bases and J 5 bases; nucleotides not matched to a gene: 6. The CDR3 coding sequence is TGCGCCAGCAGCCCCGGGACAGGGGTCCACGAGCAGTACTTC. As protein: CASSPGTGVHEQYF.

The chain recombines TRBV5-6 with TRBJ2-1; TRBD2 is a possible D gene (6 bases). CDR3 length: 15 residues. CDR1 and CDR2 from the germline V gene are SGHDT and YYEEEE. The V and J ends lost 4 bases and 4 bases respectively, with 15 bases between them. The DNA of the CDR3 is TGTGCCAGCAGCCGTTTTGACGGGAGTTACAATGAGCAGTTCTTC. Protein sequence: CASSRFDGSYNEQFF.

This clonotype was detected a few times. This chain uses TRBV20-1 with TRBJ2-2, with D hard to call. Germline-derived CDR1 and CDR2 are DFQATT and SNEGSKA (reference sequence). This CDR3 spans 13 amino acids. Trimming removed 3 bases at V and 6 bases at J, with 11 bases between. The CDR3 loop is CSASLSLSGELFF. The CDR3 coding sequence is TGCAGTGCTAGTTTAAGTCTATCCGGGGAGCTGTTTTTT.

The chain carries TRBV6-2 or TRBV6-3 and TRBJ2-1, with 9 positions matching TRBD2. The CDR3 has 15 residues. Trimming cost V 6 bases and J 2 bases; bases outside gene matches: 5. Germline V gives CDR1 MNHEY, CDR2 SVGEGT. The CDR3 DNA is TGTGCCAGCAGGCGACTAGCGGCCACCTACAATGAGCAGTTCTTC. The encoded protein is CASRRLAATYNEQFF.

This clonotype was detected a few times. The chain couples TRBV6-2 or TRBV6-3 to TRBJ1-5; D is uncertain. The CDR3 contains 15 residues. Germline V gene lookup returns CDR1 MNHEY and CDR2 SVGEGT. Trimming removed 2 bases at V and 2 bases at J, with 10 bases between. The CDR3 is CASSYVQVGNQPQHF. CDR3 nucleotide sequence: TGTGCCAGCAGTTACGTCCAGGTGGGCAATCAGCCCCAGCATTTT.

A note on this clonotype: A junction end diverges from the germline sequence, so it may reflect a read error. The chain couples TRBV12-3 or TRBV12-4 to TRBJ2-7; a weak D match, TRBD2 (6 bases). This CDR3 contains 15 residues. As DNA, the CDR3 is TGTGCCAGCAGTTTATCGGGTAGCGGAGCTTTTGGGGTCCGGTTC. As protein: CASSLSGSGAFGVRF.

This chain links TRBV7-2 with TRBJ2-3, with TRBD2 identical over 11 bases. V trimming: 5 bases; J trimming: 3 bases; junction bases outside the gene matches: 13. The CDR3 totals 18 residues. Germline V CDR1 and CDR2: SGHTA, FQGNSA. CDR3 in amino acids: CASSNHVFGTSGTDTQYF. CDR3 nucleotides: TGTGCCAGCAGCAACCATGTCTTCGGGACTAGCGGAACAGATACGCAGTATTTT. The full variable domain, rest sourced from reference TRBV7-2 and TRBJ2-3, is GAGVSQSPSNKVTEKGKDVELRCDPISGHTALYWYRQSLGQGLEFLIYFQGNSAPDKSGLPSDRFSAERTGGSVSTLTIQRTQQEDSAVYLCASSNHVFGTSGTDTQYFGPGTRLTVL.

CDR3 DNA: TGTGCCAGCACCCCAGGCCACACCGGGGAGCTGTTTTTT. Protein: CASTPGHTGELFF. The rearrangement links TRBV6-2 or TRBV6-3 to TRBJ2-2; D ambiguous. Germline loops: CDR1 MNHEY, CDR2 SVGEGT. Trimming pared 7 bases from V and 3 bases from J, leaving 9 bases between. There are 13 residues in the CDR3.